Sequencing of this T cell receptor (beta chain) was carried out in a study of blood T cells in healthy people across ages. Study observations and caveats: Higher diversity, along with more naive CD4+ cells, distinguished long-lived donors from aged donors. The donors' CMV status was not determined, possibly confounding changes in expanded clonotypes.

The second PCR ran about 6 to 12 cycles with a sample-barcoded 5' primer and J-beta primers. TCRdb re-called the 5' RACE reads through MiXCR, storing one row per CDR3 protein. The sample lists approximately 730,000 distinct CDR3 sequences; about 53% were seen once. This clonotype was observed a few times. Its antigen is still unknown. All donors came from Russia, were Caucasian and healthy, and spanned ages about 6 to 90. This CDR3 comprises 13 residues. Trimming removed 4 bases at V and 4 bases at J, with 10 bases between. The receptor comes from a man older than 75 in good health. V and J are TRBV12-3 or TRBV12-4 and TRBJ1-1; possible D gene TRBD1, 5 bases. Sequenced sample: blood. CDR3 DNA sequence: TGTGCCAGCAGTTATCAGGGCGTCACTGAAGCTTTCTTT. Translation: CASSYQGVTEAFF.